Each of the 10 T cell receptor beta chains below was sequenced from the same sample in a study of T cell repertoires in cytomegalovirus infection. TCRdb fed the reads into MiXCR, producing one record per CDR3 protein. The sample carries about 130,000 distinct CDR3 sequences, roughly a quarter recorded once. Their antigens are not known. What was sequenced was PBMCs, sequenced either directly or after in vitro stimulation (not recorded which). The receptors were gathered from a human donor in good health (CMV status not recorded). Some clones in this sample may be carry-over from other donors' samples.

In this sample, this clonotype turned up a few times. The V gene is TRBV6-2 or TRBV6-3, the J gene TRBJ2-7; 7 bases align to TRBD1. The CDR3 extends over 15 amino acids. Germline V lookup: CDR1 MNHEY, CDR2 SVGEGT. V trimming: 5 bases; J trimming: 2 bases; junction bases outside the gene matches: 9. CDR3 protein: CASSPALGQTYEQYV. The CDR3 coding sequence is TGTGCCAGCAGTCCAGCCTTGGGACAGACCTACGAGCAGTACGTC.

This clonotype was counted between two and nine times. The chain joins TRBV11-3 to TRBJ2-1; maybe TRBD2 (5 bases). The V and J ends lost 2 bases and 8 bases respectively, with 16 bases between them. The CDR3 covers 15 residues. The germline gives CDR1 SGHNT, CDR2 YENEEA. The CDR3 loop reads CASSLTAGNGDEQFF. As DNA, the CDR3 is TGTGCCAGCAGCTTAACTGCCGGGAACGGGGATGAGCAGTTCTTC.

In its sample, this clonotype was seen a few times. This chain uses TRBV10-3 with TRBJ2-1; 14 nucleotides line up with TRBD2. The germline V gene encodes CDR1 ENHRY and CDR2 SYGVKD. V lost 2 bases and J lost 3; bases outside the gene matches: 12. The CDR3 covers 20 residues. The CDR3 here is CAISEAIRLAGGRDYNEQFF. In DNA, the CDR3 is TGTGCCATCAGTGAGGCAATTCGACTAGCGGGAGGGAGAGACTACAATGAGCAGTTCTTC.

V is TRBV2 and J is TRBJ2-1; TRBD2 matches at 9 bases. Germline V CDR1 and CDR2: SNHLY, FYNNEI. V dropped 8 bases and J dropped 4; count of bases not matched to a gene: 6. This CDR3 spans 14 amino acids. The CDR3 loop reads CASQTSGPYNEQFF. The CDR3 DNA is TGTGCCAGCCAAACTAGCGGGCCTTACAATGAGCAGTTCTTC.

This clonotype turned up a few times. The chain employs TRBV6-5 and TRBJ2-7; D may be TRBD2 (5 bases). From germline, CDR1 is MNHEY and CDR2 SVGAGI. The CDR3 sequence is 14 residues long. With 2 bases removed from V and 4 bases from J, the gap between germline ends came to 12 bases. CDR3: CASSYGGTGYEQYF. CDR3 DNA sequence: TGTGCCAGCAGTTACGGAGGAACTGGTTACGAGCAGTACTTC.

This chain joins TRBV2 and TRBJ2-3, with 9 bases identical to TRBD2. The ends lost 3 bases at V and 4 bases at J; junction bases unmatched: 5. This CDR3 is built from 15 residues. Germline V gene data show CDR1 as SNHLY and CDR2 as FYNNEI. The CDR3 coding sequence is TGTGCCAGCAGTGAGGCTAGCGGGGTCCCAGATACGCAGTATTTT. This sequence encodes CASSEASGVPDTQYF.

CDR3 protein: CASSRLAGGPEETQYF. The CDR3 nucleotides read TGTGCCAGCTCGCGACTAGCGGGAGGGCCGGAGGAGACCCAGTACTTC. The rearrangement uses TRBV18 and TRBJ2-5; TRBD2 matches 14 bases. With 6 bases clipped from V and 5 bases from J, the junction kept 8 bases outside the gene matches. Germline CDR1 is KGHSH and CDR2 is LQKENI. CDR3 length: 16 amino acids. The full variable domain, rest sourced from reference TRBV18 and TRBJ2-5, is NAGVMQNPRHLVRRRGQEARLRCSPMKGHSHVYWYRQLPEEGLKFMVYLQKENIIDESGMPKERFSAEFPKEGPSILRIQQVVRGDSAAYFCASSRLAGGPEETQYFGPGTRLLVL.

This clonotype was detected a few times. V usage is TRBV15 and J usage is TRBJ1-4, with a weak D call TRBD1 (5 bases). The CDR3 is made up of 16 amino acids. The germline V gene has CDR1 LNHNV and CDR2 YYDKDF (reference sequence). V was cut by 1 base and J by 0 bases, with 9 bases left in between. The CDR3 sequence: CATSRAARATNEKLFF. The CDR3 coding sequence is TGTGCCACCAGCAGAGCGGCCAGGGCAACTAATGAAAAACTGTTTTTT.

This chain uses TRBV7-9 with TRBJ1-2; unclear D gene. The germline V and J ends were trimmed by 4 bases and 6 bases, with 15 bases remaining between them. Per the germline V gene, CDR1 is SEHNR and CDR2 is FQNEAQ (reference sequence). The CDR3 has 14 amino acids. CDR3 sequence (DNA): TGTGCCAGCAGCTCGAACGGGGAGGGTAATGGCTACACCTTC. This sequence encodes CASSSNGEGNGYTF. Full variable domain (remainder filled in from reference TRBV7-9 and TRBJ1-2): DTGVSQNPRHKITKRGQNVTFRCDPISEHNRLYWYRQTLGQGPEFLTYFQNEAQLEKSRLLSDRFSAERPKGSFSTLEIQRTEQGDSAMYLCASSSNGEGNGYTFGSGTRLTVV.

This chain uses TRBV19 with TRBJ2-7, with 7 bases matching TRBD2. There are 15 residues in the CDR3. CDR1 and CDR2 (germline): LNHDA, SQIVND (reference sequence). V shed 0 bases, J shed 3 bases, and the junction held 5 bases outside the gene matches. The CDR3: CASSIDVSGYYEQYF. DNA for the CDR3: TGTGCCAGTAGTATAGACGTTAGCGGGTACTACGAGCAGTACTTC.